This TCR beta chain is drawn from a study of CD8 T cells in Susac syndrome. Per the germline V gene, CDR1 is DFQATT and CDR2 is SNEGSKA (reference sequence). The CDR3 is made up of 10 amino acids. The germline V and J ends were trimmed by 5 bases and 7 bases, with 6 bases remaining between them. An amount of RNA that ranged from roughly 0.45 to 1 ug was reverse transcribed with random hexamers. The TCR beta CDR3 was amplified by immunoSEQ multiplex PCR across 54 Vbeta, 13 Jbeta. One entry per CDR3 protein results from TCRdb running MiXCR on the immunoSEQ multiplex PCR reads. Seen here are just under 150,000 distinct CDR3 sequences, less than 95% observed once, and the top ten hold nearly 0.085%. Healthy donors served as the controls. They were matched for age and sex.

V usage is TRBV20-1 and J usage is TRBJ2-1; the D is unclear. This TCR came from a human donor in good health. The source material was CD4+ T cells from PBMCs. The CDR3 DNA is TGCAGTGCTGCCCTAAATGAGCAGTTCTTC. It specifies CSAALNEQFF.